The text below deals with one T cell receptor beta chain. Its matching antigen is unknown. Combining a sample-barcoded 5' primer with a J-beta primer mix, a second PCR ran for 7 to 11 cycles. Using its own MiXCR run on the 5' RACE reads, TCRdb lists one record per CDR3 protein. Of 700,000 to 900,000 distinct CDR3 sequences in the sample, less than 70% were seen once. These data come from a study of blood T cells in healthy people across ages. Study outcomes and limitations: PBMCs went unsorted, and a conclusive naive versus antigen-experienced comparison was therefore prevented.

V gave up 7 bases and J gave up 1 base, with 14 bases separating them. This CDR3 contains 14 residues. CDR1 and CDR2 from the germline V gene are SGHRS and YFSETQ. This TCR derives from a man older than 75 in good health. The sample consisted of blood. This chain connects TRBV5-1 to TRBJ1-1; unclear D gene. This chain's CDR3 is CASAIRTGNTEAFF. The DNA of the CDR3 is TGCGCCAGCGCGATCAGGACGGGGAACACTGAAGCTTTCTTT.